The 16 T cell receptor beta chains below were found in one sample sequenced in a study of shared clonotypes between healthy human individuals. Repertoires were generated with immunoSEQ multiplex PCR, while TCRdb's copy carries only in-frame clones and drops some. The table includes around 1,900,000 clones, 80% to 95% detected once. Selected positively for CCR7 and CD45RO-negative, naive CD8 cells excluded terminally differentiated effector memory CD45RA+ cells. The specimen sequenced was naive CD8+ T cells from PBMCs. These receptors originate from a man between 18 and 29 years old in good health. Some clones in this sample may be carry-over from other donors' samples.

The V and J genes are TRBV19 and TRBJ2-1; TRBD1 matches at 10 bases. Trimming at V came to 5 bases and at J to 8 bases, leaving 3 bases not matched to a gene. The germline V gene encodes CDR1 LNHDA and CDR2 SQIVND (reference sequence). The CDR3 has 13 amino acids. The DNA of the CDR3 is TGTGCCAGTAGTGGGGACAGGGGCTATGAGCAGTTCTTC. It yields the protein CASSGDRGYEQFF.

The chain is built from TRBV7-2 and TRBJ2-2, with 10 nucleotides matching TRBD2. CDR3 length: 17 residues. Trimming removed 4 bases from V and 5 bases from J; junction bases left unmatched: 10. Germline CDR1 SGHTA, CDR2 FQGNSA. The CDR3 DNA reads TGTGCCAGCAGCTCCTTTCTAGCGGGAGTTCGGACCGGGGAGCTGTTTTTT. Translation: CASSSFLAGVRTGELFF.

This chain uses TRBV7-8 with TRBJ2-1; TRBD2 agrees at 14 bases. V shed 5 bases and J 2 bases; nucleotides not matched to a gene: 11. CDR1 and CDR2 from the germline V gene are SGHVS and FQNEAQ. This CDR3 comprises 19 residues. The CDR3 spells CASSAGLAGDPPTYNEQFF. The CDR3 nucleotides are TGTGCCAGCAGCGCGGGACTAGCGGGAGATCCCCCAACCTACAATGAGCAGTTCTTC. Looking up the rest from reference TRBV7-8 and TRBJ2-1 gives the full variable domain: GAGVSQSPRYKVAKRGQDVALRCDPISGHVSLFWYQQALGQGPEFLTYFQNEAQLDKSGLPSDRFFAERPEGSVSTLKIQRTQQEDSAVYLCASSAGLAGDPPTYNEQFFGPGTRLTVL.

The rearrangement joins TRBV9 to TRBJ1-3, with D possibly matching TRBD1 (5 bases). CDR3 length: 16 amino acids. V was shortened by 3 bases and J by 0 bases, with 13 bases between the two germline ends. In germline, CDR1 is SGDLS, CDR2 YYNGEE. CDR3 nucleotides: TGTGCCAGCAGCGCGGGGGACGGAAGCTCTGGAAACACCATATATTTT. Translated, it gives CASSAGDGSSGNTIYF. The variable domain in full, with the rest retrieved from reference TRBV9 and TRBJ1-3, is DSGVTQTPKHLITATGQRVTLRCSPRSGDLSVYWYQQSLDQGLQFLIQYYNGEERAKGNILERFSAQQFPDLHSELNLSSLELGDSALYFCASSAGDGSSGNTIYFGEGSWLTVV.

V usage is TRBV28 and J usage is TRBJ1-2; TRBD1 might be the D (6 bases). The V end was cut by 2 bases, the J end by 2 bases, with 15 bases between. The CDR3 consists of 16 residues. Germline V gene data show CDR1 as MDHEN and CDR2 as SYDVKM. The CDR3 DNA follows: TGTGCCAGCAGTTTACTGTGGGACACTGGGAACTATGGCTACACCTTC. Amino acid sequence: CASSLLWDTGNYGYTF.

This sequence joins TRBV27 and TRBJ1-3; tentative D call: TRBD1 (5 bases). CDR1 is MNHEY and CDR2 is SMNVEV in the germline V gene (reference sequence). The CDR3 runs to 16 residues. V gave up 5 bases and J gave up 0 bases, with 14 bases separating them. Here the CDR3 DNA reads TGTGCCAGCAGTCAACGCAGGGAGTACTCTGGAAACACCATATATTTT. The encoded protein is CASSQRREYSGNTIYF.

As regards this clone: An end of the junction differs from the germline gene, which may be a read error. The genes are TRBV13 and TRBJ2-6; D unclear. Germline V gene lookup returns CDR1 PRHDT and CDR2 FYEKMQ (reference sequence). This CDR3 is built from 15 residues. This chain's CDR3 is CASSIGRYLANVLTF. CDR3 coding DNA: TGTGCCAGCAGCATAGGACGGTATCTAGCCAACGTCCTGACTTTC. Supplemented by reference TRBV13 and TRBJ2-6, the full variable domain reads AAGVIQSPRHLIKEKRETATLKCYPIPRHDTVYWYQQGPGQDPQFLISFYEKMQSDKGSIPDRFSAQQFSDYHSELNMSSLELGDSALYFCASSIGRYLANVLTFGAGSRLTVL.

The chain is built from TRBV11-3 and TRBJ1-1; D unresolved. The CDR3 consists of 15 residues. Germline V CDR1 and CDR2: SGHNT, YENEEA. Trimming pared 3 bases from V and 0 bases from J, leaving 11 bases between. CDR3 sequence reads: CASSFSEIMNTEAFF. DNA of the CDR3: TGTGCCAGCAGCTTTTCAGAGATCATGAACACTGAAGCTTTCTTT.

The V gene is TRBV6-1, the J gene TRBJ1-5, with D perhaps TRBD1 (5 bases). The CDR3 runs to 14 residues. The V end lost 1 base, the J end lost 11 bases, and 15 bases lay between the germline ends. Germline loops: CDR1 MNHNS, CDR2 SASEGT. The CDR3 nucleotides read TGTGCCAGCAGTGAAGGGGGGGAGGGGATTACCCAGCATTTT. Protein product: CASSEGGEGITQHF.

The chain is built from TRBV11-2 and TRBJ2-1; D is uncertain. Trimming removed 0 bases from V and 0 bases from J, with 9 bases in between. The CDR3 has 16 residues. CDR1 and CDR2 (germline): SGHAT, FQNNGV. CDR3 residues: CASSLDLYSSYNEQFF. As DNA, the CDR3 is TGTGCCAGCAGCTTAGACCTTTATAGCTCCTACAATGAGCAGTTCTTC. Full variable domain (rest looked up from reference TRBV11-2 and TRBJ2-1): EAGVAQSPRYKIIEKRQSVAFWCNPISGHATLYWYQQILGQGPKLLIQFQNNGVVDDSQLPKDRFSAERLKGVDSTLKIQPAKLEDSAVYLCASSLDLYSSYNEQFFGPGTRLTVL.

About this clone: Other DNA sequences in the sample encode the same CDR3. This rearrangement joins TRBV7-9 to TRBJ2-5; D may be TRBD1 (5 bases). The V end was cut by 5 bases, the J end by 2 bases, with 6 bases between. The CDR3 is 12 residues long. Germline CDR1 is SEHNR and CDR2 is FQNEAQ (reference sequence). CDR3 bases: TGTGCCAGCAGCGACAGACAAGAGACCCAGTACTTC. The encoded protein is CASSDRQETQYF.

The genes are TRBV19 and TRBJ2-1; D gene unclear. Looked up from germline, CDR1 is LNHDA and CDR2 is SQIVND (reference sequence). Trimming took 0 bases from V and 8 from J, leaving 14 bases between them. The CDR3 runs 15 residues. This CDR3 reads CASSIDLELRDEQFF. The CDR3, as DNA: TGTGCCAGTAGTATAGATCTCGAGCTCCGGGATGAGCAGTTCTTC.

This clone showed up just once. The chain combines TRBV4-3 with TRBJ2-7; D call uncertain. This CDR3 is 13 amino acids long. V lost 0 bases, J lost 3 bases, and 6 bases lay in between. Per the germline V gene, CDR1 is LGHNA and CDR2 is YSLEER. CDR3 bases: TGCGCCAGCAGCCAAGATGACGGCTACGAGCAGTACTTC. Translating it yields CASSQDDGYEQYF.

The chain recombines TRBV29-1 with TRBJ2-3; D unclear. V was cut by 2 bases and J by 0 bases, with 18 bases left in between. Germline-derived CDR1 and CDR2 are SQVTM and ANQGSEA. The CDR3 runs 17 residues. The CDR3 loop reads CSVERPISYGSTDTQYF. The CDR3 coding sequence is TGCAGCGTTGAAAGGCCAATATCATACGGGAGCACAGATACGCAGTATTTT.

V gene TRBV14 combines with J gene TRBJ2-4; 7 nucleotides align to TRBD2. The trim removed 0 bases at V and 1 base at J, leaving 6 bases unmatched. CDR1 and CDR2 (germline): SGHDN, FVKESK. This CDR3 has 17 amino acids. In nucleotides, the CDR3 is TGTGCCAGCAGCCAAGATTCGGGAGGTTCCGCCAAAAACATTCAGTACTTC. It specifies CASSQDSGGSAKNIQYF.

The rearrangement links TRBV18 to TRBJ2-1, with 9 bases aligning to TRBD2. Germline CDR1 reads KGHSH; CDR2 reads LQKENI. J was trimmed by 7 bases and V by 1 base; bases with no gene match: 8. This CDR3 spans 16 amino acids. For the CDR3, the DNA is TGTGCCAGCTCACCACTTGCGGGAGGGCCAAGGAATGAGCAGTTCTTC. Translating gives CASSPLAGGPRNEQFF.